One TCR beta chain is described in this entry. The antigen is not known. The data originate from a study of monozygotic twins with inflammatory bowel disease. Notes on the study in general: Twin concordance left repertoire similarity unchanged, with limited power a possible explanation for this lack of difference.

Looked up from germline, CDR1 is SQVTM and CDR2 is ANQGSEA. The CDR3 length is 13 residues. An amount of about 3,300 ng of total RNA was used for each TCR library. Eight separate reactions per sample served to make cDNA. TCRdb reprocessed the 5' RACE reads, keeping one entry per CDR3 protein, no DNA. The listing records approximately 340,000 distinct CDR3 sequences. The receptor's source is a human donor with ulcerative colitis or Crohn's disease, or a healthy co-twin of an affected twin (not recorded which). This sequence joins TRBV29-1 and TRBJ1-2; the D call from TCRdb, TRBD1, cannot be confirmed without DNA. Input material: blood. The CDR3 is CSVRIQRGEGYTF.